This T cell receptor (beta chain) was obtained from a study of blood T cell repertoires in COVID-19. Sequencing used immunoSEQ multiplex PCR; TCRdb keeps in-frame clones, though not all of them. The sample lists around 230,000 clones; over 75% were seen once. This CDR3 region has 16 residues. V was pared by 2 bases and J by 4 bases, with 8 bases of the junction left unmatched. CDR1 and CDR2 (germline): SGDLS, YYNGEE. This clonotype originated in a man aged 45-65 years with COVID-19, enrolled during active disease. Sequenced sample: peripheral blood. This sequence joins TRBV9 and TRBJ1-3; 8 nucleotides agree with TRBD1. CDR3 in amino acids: CASSVFAQGAGNTIYF. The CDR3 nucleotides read TGTGCCAGCAGCGTCTTTGCCCAGGGGGCGGGAAACACCATATATTTT.